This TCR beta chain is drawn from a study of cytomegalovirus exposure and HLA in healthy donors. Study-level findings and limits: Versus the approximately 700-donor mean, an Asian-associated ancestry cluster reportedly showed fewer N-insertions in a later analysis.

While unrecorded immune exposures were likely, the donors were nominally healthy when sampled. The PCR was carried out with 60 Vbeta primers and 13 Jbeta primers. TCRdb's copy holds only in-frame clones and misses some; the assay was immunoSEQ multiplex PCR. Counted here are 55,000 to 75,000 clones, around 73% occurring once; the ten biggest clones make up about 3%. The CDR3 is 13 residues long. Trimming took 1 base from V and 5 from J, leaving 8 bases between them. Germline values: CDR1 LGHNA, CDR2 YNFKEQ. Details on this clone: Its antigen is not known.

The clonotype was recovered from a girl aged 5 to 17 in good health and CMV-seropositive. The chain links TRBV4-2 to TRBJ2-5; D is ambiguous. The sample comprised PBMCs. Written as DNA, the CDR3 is TGTGCCAGCAGCCAAGCTCTAGAGGAGACCCAGTACTTC. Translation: CASSQALEETQYF.